These 8 T cell receptor beta chains were sequenced from one sample in a study of T cells in women clearing cervical HPV infection. Clones were read by immunoSEQ multiplex PCR, and TCRdb kept only the in-frame ones, dropping some. The ten top clones account for 1.5% to 2%, within a sample of around 35,000 clones. The specimen sequenced was blood buffy coat. Every receptor here comes from a woman between 18 and 70 years old with a cervical HPV16 infection that either progressed to CIN3+ or cleared (not recorded which).

With respect to this clone: The missing CDR3 end, 3 residues past where the read stops, is filled in from the germline J gene. This chain joins TRBV20-1 and TRBJ2-5, with 7 bases aligning to TRBD2. The germline gives CDR1 DFQATT, CDR2 SNEGSKA (reference sequence). CDR3 size: 13 residues. After removal of 6 bases from V and 3 bases from J, the junction contained 7 bases not matched to a gene. The CDR3 DNA, read in part, is TGCAGTGCCAACCGGGACTATGAAGAGACC. This gives the protein CSANRDYEET. The full CDR3 reads CSANRDYEETQYF.

As concerns this clone: The read terminates 3 residues before the CDR3 end, so the remaining end is supplied by the germline J gene. This chain joins TRBV5-5 and TRBJ1-1; D is perhaps TRBD1 (6 bases). V dropped 1 base and J dropped 1 base, with 11 bases sitting between them. This CDR3 is built from 15 residues. The germline V gene encodes CDR1 SGHKS and CDR2 YYEKEE (reference sequence). Here the CDR3 reads CASSLSLDRNTEAFF. Incomplete CDR3 DNA: TGTGCCAGCAGCTTGTCGTTGGACAGGAACACTGAA.

Points on this clone: The CDR3 extends 3 residues past the end of the read, so its final part is completed from the germline J gene. The V gene is TRBV5-1, the J gene TRBJ2-3; 11 nucleotides agree with TRBD2. The CDR3 spans 17 residues. After removal of 1 base from V and 3 bases from J, the junction contained 7 bases not matched to a gene. Germline V gene data show CDR1 as SGHRS and CDR2 as YFSETQ. This CDR3 reads CASSLRASGGSTDTQYF. The covered CDR3 bases are TGCGCCAGCAGCTTGAGGGCTAGCGGGGGGTCTACAGATACG.

A word on this clone: Read coverage stops 3 residues before the CDR3 terminus; the germline J gene supplies the remainder. The rearrangement links TRBV19 to TRBJ2-5; perhaps TRBD2 as D (5 bases). There are 14 residues in the CDR3. Germline CDR1 LNHDA, CDR2 SQIVND (reference sequence). V lost 0 bases and J lost 2, with 7 bases in between. The DNA read from the CDR3 is TGTGCCAGTAGTATAGACAGGACTCAAGAGACC. It specifies CASSIDRTQET. The whole CDR3 region reads CASSIDRTQETQYF.

As to this clone: The read terminates 3 residues before the CDR3 end, so the remaining end is supplied by the germline J gene. The chain couples TRBV7-2 to TRBJ1-2; D gene unclear. Germline lookup yields CDR1 SGHTA and CDR2 FQGNSA. This CDR3 comprises 11 residues. The CDR3 sequence: CASSLRGKYTF. Partial CDR3 DNA: TGTGCCAGCAGCTTACGGGGTAAG.

The DNA read from the CDR3 is TGTGCCAGCAGCACGAAGCCGACAGGCCCTTACGAC. It yields the protein CASSTKPTGPYD. The CDR3 reads in full as CASSTKPTGPYDYTF. This rearrangement joins TRBV7-6 to TRBJ1-2; TRBD1 might be the D (6 bases). The sequence runs out 3 residues before the end of the CDR3; the remainder is reconstructed from the germline J gene. Germline V gene sequence: CDR1 SGHVS, CDR2 FNYEAQ. CDR3 length: 15 amino acids. The complete variable domain, with remaining parts taken from reference TRBV7-6 and TRBJ1-2, reads GAGVSQSPRYKVTKRGQDVALRCDPISGHVSLYWYRQALGQGPEFLTYFNYEAQQDKSGLPNDRFSAERPEGSISTLTIQRTEQRDSAMYRCASSTKPTGPYDYTFGSGTRLTVV.

A note on this clone: The read comes to an end 3 residues before the CDR3 does, leaving the germline J gene to fill in the end. V and J are TRBV19 and TRBJ1-5; D is uncertain. Trimming removed 3 bases at V and 4 bases at J, with 7 bases between. Germline loops: CDR1 LNHDA, CDR2 SQIVND (reference sequence). This CDR3 spans 13 amino acids. The CDR3 protein is CASSISGNQPQHF. Incomplete CDR3 DNA: TGTGCCAGTAGTATCTCAGGTAATCAGCCC.

Comment on this clone: The read is 3 residues too short to cover the CDR3 end, so that end is filled in from the germline J gene. J is TRBJ2-1 and V is TRBV5-1; 9 positions match TRBD2. The CDR3 consists of 16 residues. Germline V gene sequence: CDR1 SGHRS, CDR2 YFSETQ. Trimming removed 6 bases from V and 0 bases from J; junction bases left unmatched: 7. CDR3 residues: CASTFSGGPSYNEQFF. The sequenced part of the CDR3 DNA is TGCGCCAGCACCTTTAGCGGGGGCCCCTCCTACAATGAG.